This TCR beta chain came from a study of T cells in Graves' hyperthyroidism and ophthalmopathy (dated by TCRdb to about 2019). For context, the study as a whole: Peripheral blood was sampled at the time of initial diagnosis, prior to any treatment. TCR Vbeta CDR3 sequencing of roughly 140 peripheral blood samples (over 40 ophthalmopathy, 75 hyperthyroidism and 17 progressor patients) is reported in the paper. An independent validation cohort of around 19 hyperthyroidism patients and more than 15 patients who later progressed to ophthalmopathy tested prospective prediction of ophthalmopathy. Thyroid tissue and blood T-cell repertoires from about 6 Graves' hyperthyroidism patients were also compared in the study. For training and testing, the approximately 97 patients in the discovery cohort were randomly divided in a 7:3 ratio. After blood sampling, hyperthyroidism patients were treated with methimazole at a starting dose of 30 mg daily, and ophthalmopathy patients were treated with high-dose intravenous methylprednisolone. To identify TCR V-J signatures that set the groups apart, the researchers used a discovery cohort of 90 to 100 patients, made up of around 40 with Graves' ophthalmopathy and some 55 with stable Graves' hyperthyroidism.

This clonotype was counted a few times. It lacks a known antigen. Per-base quality was not reported, and no clone a single base away is much larger than it. Stable Graves' hyperthyroidism was defined as no progression to ophthalmopathy during 18 months of follow-up. Hyperthyroidism patients were newly diagnosed, had a disease duration of under 2 months, and were aged 18 to 65 years. The study excluded patients with uncontrolled infections, other autoimmune diseases, pregnancy or lactation. Clinical symptoms, serum thyroxine and TRAb, thyroid ultrasound, and orbital computed tomography formed the basis for the diagnoses. PBMCs were isolated from more than 9 ml of fresh peripheral blood by Ficoll-Paque density gradient centrifugation. Trizol reagent was used to extract total RNA, and RNA quality was then checked on an Agilent 2100 Bioanalyzer. TCR beta CDR3 regions were amplified from RNA transcripts. A first-round RT-PCR of the TCR CDR3 used the HTBI primer set with the Qiagen OneStep RT-PCR kit. The libraries were constructed in a second round of multiplex PCR and then size-selected and purified. The libraries were sequenced on an Illumina HiSeq2000 using paired-end 100 bp reads. The authors' analysis ran thus. SOAPnuke was used to process the raw data, throwing out any read that contained adapters or uncalled bases, had a mean Phred below 15, or lacked an exact constant-primer or identifier match. High-quality paired reads were merged using COPE v1.2.5, and each unique nucleotide sequence was defined as a clonotype. Clonotypes were aligned to IMGT TRBV, TRBD and TRBJ reference segments using MiTCR v1.1. The analysis included only V-J combinations with a frequency above 0.0001, which together covered about 99% of the repertoires. A TCS score was defined as the ratio between F50 (clonal expansion) and ExV (chaos), using BLOSUM62-based TCRdist between CDR3 peptides within each V-J. Welch's t-statistics and random forest reduced some 510 V-J features to some 14, which were used in a naive Bayes classifier (R e1071). TCRdb reanalyzed the raw reads on its own, using fastp at Q25 for trimming and MiXCR for clone calling, and kept in-frame beta chains. Duplicate CDR3 protein sequences are folded into a single record with the most common DNA and genes. The V and J calls follow TCRdb's processing rather than the paper's. The sample includes roughly 200,000 distinct CDR3 sequences, with about 18% observed a single time. The ten largest clones take up over 35% of the sample.

Overall study results and their limits: Blood samples also contained most of the expanded thyroid clonotypes (frequency above 0.001), which suggests that blood repertoires may reflect thyroid immune responses. Ophthalmopathy was separated from stable hyperthyroidism by a 13 V-J signature model, with about 88% sensitivity and around 81% specificity obtained in cross-validation and 80%/75% obtained in testing. Sample size was not statistically predetermined, and blinding of investigators to group allocation was not performed. In validation, the model predicted progression to ophthalmopathy a median of approximately 6.6 months before onset, with over 55% sensitivity and 72.22% specificity.

CDR1 and CDR2 (MNHNS, SASEGT) derive from the germline V gene. Inclusive of the bounding cysteine and phenylalanine, the CDR3 is 12 residues long. The only DNA kept is the CDR3, 36 bases in frame from the first base. Trimming at the junction amounts to 10 bases on V and 7 bases on J, and the germline ends lie 11 bases apart. Here the chain combines TRBV6-1 and TRBJ1-6; tentative D gene TRBD1, with 6 bases matching. The sequenced sample was blood. The clonotype comes from a man aged 35-49 years with Graves' hyperthyroidism. The CDR3 in this case is CAMSQGNSPLHF. The bases are TGTGCCATGTCTCAGGGGAATTCACCCCTCCACTTT.